This TCR beta chain originates from a study of blood T cell repertoires in COVID-19. Study background: The study drew acute and convalescent COVID-19 samples from the United States, Italy and Spain. Sources were T cells, B-cell-depleted T cells, or PBMCs; the material itself was cDNA or gDNA.

This table comes from immunoSEQ multiplex PCR, and its TCRdb copy is limited to in-frame clones, with some not included. The sample lists tens of thousands of clones; around 83% were seen once. CDR3 size: 11 residues. CDR1 is MNHEY, CDR2 SVGAGI, per germline. Trimming pared 11 bases from V and 3 bases from J, leaving 11 bases between. Input material: peripheral blood. J is TRBJ2-7 and V is TRBV6-5; a possible D gene is TRBD1 (5 bases). The TCR comes from a woman aged 70-85 years in a cohort sampled during active COVID-19. CDR3 DNA sequence: TGTGCCCGCTGCAGGGTCTACGAGCAGTACTTC. Residues: CARCRVYEQYF.